This record concerns one T cell receptor beta chain sequence. The antigen is unknown. As for time point: baseline, week 1 (first vaccination visit). Specified treatment: pre-vaccination baseline after standard-of-care therapy. Here immunoSEQ multiplex PCR was the method, and the copy in TCRdb shows in-frame clones only, minus some. Altogether tens of thousands of clones are present, 75% to 85% being singletons, with the ten largest covering about 9.8%. The V end was cut by 6 bases, the J end by 4 bases, with 7 bases between. Looked up from germline, CDR1 is SGHDN and CDR2 is FVKESK. The CDR3 is 12 amino acids. The data are from a study of a mutant IDH1 vaccine in newly diagnosed glioma. Broader study findings: Immune responses arising from the vaccine appeared in around 93% of patients.

Sequenced material: PBMCs, taken from a glioma patient treated with radiotherapy, temozolomide or both. V usage is TRBV14 and J usage is TRBJ2-1; perhaps TRBD1 as D (5 bases). This clonotype was sampled from a middle-aged man with glioma. Some clones in this sample may be carry-over from other donors' samples. The CDR3 spells CASSRQYNEQFF. For the CDR3, the DNA is TGTGCCAGCAGTCGACAGTACAATGAGCAGTTCTTC.